These T cell receptor beta chains were read from a single sample in a study of metastatic and nonmetastatic thyroid tumors. TCRdb re-called the PCR reads with MiXCR. Among approximately 35,000 clones, about 15% were seen once, and the ten largest hold around 19%. Input material: blood. These TCRs come from a male donor with papillary thyroid cancer or a benign thyroid nodule (not recorded which). Some clones in this sample may be carry-over from other donors' samples. CDR3s include the opening cysteine and the closing phenylalanine or tryptophan. D genes are given only for firm matches. A clone size is listed for some rows: how often the clone was seen (once, few, many), or a class if it is expanded.

size	D	V	J	DNA	CDR3
many	NA	TRBV7-9	TRBJ2-7	TGTGCCAGCAGCTTAAGTGTTGGTTACGAGCAGTACTTC	CASSLSVGYEQYF
many	TRBD1	TRBV28	TRBJ2-3	TGTGCCAGCAGTTTCACGGGACAGGCGCCTGGCGATACGCAGTATTTT	CASSFTGQAPGDTQYF
NA	NA	TRBV2	TRBJ2-3	TGTGCCAGCTGCCCTGATAGGCAGAATTTT	CASCPDRQNF
NA	TRBD1	TRBV5-6	TRBJ2-1	TGTGCCAGCAGCTTGGGAGGACAGGGCAATGAGCAGTTCTTC	CASSLGGQGNEQFF
once	NA	TRBV7-2	TRBJ2-7	TGTGCCAGCAGACCTATCGGGGTGTCCTACGAGCAGTACTTC	CASRPIGVSYEQYF
NA	NA	TRBV20-1	TRBJ2-2	TGCAGTGCTAGAGATCGGATCACCGGGGAGCTGTTTTTT	CSARDRITGELFF
many	NA	TRBV5-1	TRBJ1-3	TGCGCCAGCAGCTCCTCCACGCAGGGAAATGGAAACACCATATATTTT	CASSSSTQGNGNTIYF
few	NA	TRBV12-3/TRBV12-4	TRBJ2-7	TGTGCCAGCAGTTTATACCGCCACGAGCAGTACTTC	CASSLYRHEQYF
many	NA	TRBV10-3	TRBJ2-2	TGTGCCATCAGGGAAAGGGGGACGGTCGGAGCCGGGGAGCTGTTTTTT	CAIRERGTVGAGELFF
many	TRBD2	TRBV20-1	TRBJ2-3	TGCAGTGTCGGGGGAGCGGGAGGTGGGACAGATACGCAGTATTTT	CSVGGAGGGTDTQYF
many	TRBD1	TRBV9	TRBJ1-3	TGTGCCAGCAGCCCCACAGGGGTGTCTGGAAACACCATATATTTT	CASSPTGVSGNTIYF
many	NA	TRBV30	TRBJ1-1	TGTGCCTGGGCGACACGAGGGGGGAACACTGAAGCTTTCTTT	CAWATRGGNTEAFF
many	TRBD2	TRBV6-6	TRBJ2-1	TGTGCCAGCAGTTACTCTTTGGGGGCCCGGGGGGGGCGGGGGAATGAGCAGTTCTTC	CASSYSLGARGGRGNEQFF
many	NA	TRBV28	TRBJ2-2	TGTGCCAGCATGAGGGGGGTTTCGAACACCGGGGAGCTGTTTTTT	CASMRGVSNTGELFF
many	NA	TRBV6-1	TRBJ2-5	TGTGCCAGCAGACTCCAGGGGGGGGAGACCCAGTACTTC	CASRLQGGETQYF
NA	TRBD2	TRBV11-2	TRBJ2-3	TGTGCCAGCAGCTTACTTGGTCTAGCGGGAGACTTATCGGATACGCAGTATTTT	CASSLLGLAGDLSDTQYF
many	NA	TRBV29-1	TRBJ2-2	TGCAGCGTCCGGAAGGATAAGAACACCGGGGAGCTGTTTTTT	CSVRKDKNTGELFF
many	TRBD2	TRBV3-1	TRBJ2-3	TGTGCCAGCAGTAGCGGGAACTTAGATACGCAGTATTTT	CASSSGNLDTQYF
many	NA	TRBV28	TRBJ1-1	TGTGCCAGCAGACTTGGACAGAACACTGAAGCTTTCTTT	CASRLGQNTEAFF
many	TRBD2	TRBV29-1	TRBJ2-7	TGCAGCGTTTTTACTAGCGTCGTGCAGTACTTC	CSVFTSVVQYF
many	TRBD1	TRBV6-1	TRBJ2-7	TGTGCCAGCAGCCGTCCCGGGACAGGGTACGAGCAGTACTTC	CASSRPGTGYEQYF
many	NA	TRBV5-1	TRBJ2-5	TGCGCCAGCAGCTTGTCCCTGCGGGAGACCCAGTACTTC	CASSLSLRETQYF
NA	TRBD1	TRBV7-9	TRBJ1-3	TGTGCCAGCAGCAAGGGACAGGGACGGGCCATATATTTT	CASSKGQGRAIYF
NA	TRBD2	TRBV11-1	TRBJ2-3	TGTGCCAGCAGCTCTGGGGGCGGGAGGCTTTTCACAGATACGCAGTATTTT	CASSSGGGRLFTDTQYF
many	TRBD1	TRBV5-1	TRBJ1-3	TGCGCCAGCAGCTTGGACAGGGGCTCTGGAAACACCATATATTTT	CASSLDRGSGNTIYF
few	NA	TRBV7-3	TRBJ2-1	TGTGCCAATAGGAGCTCCTACAATGAGCAGTTCTTC	CANRSSYNEQFF
many	TRBD1	TRBV19	TRBJ2-5	TGTGCCAGTAGGGGGACAGGGCTAGAGACCCAGTACTTC	CASRGTGLETQYF
NA	NA	TRBV30	TRBJ2-3	TGTGCCTGGGGATGGGGGGGCACAGATACGCAGTATTTT	CAWGWGGTDTQYF
many	NA	TRBV28	TRBJ1-1	TGTGCCAGCAGTTTATGGGGGCTGCCCACTGAAGCTTTCTTT	CASSLWGLPTEAFF
many	TRBD1	TRBV6-2/TRBV6-3	TRBJ2-1	TGTGCCAGCAGTTATCCCGGGACAGGGTCCTATAGCTCCTACAATGAGCAGTTCTTC	CASSYPGTGSYSSYNEQFF
many	TRBD2	TRBV24-1	TRBJ2-3	TGTGCCCCCCTCTGGATACTAGCGGGGGACACAGATACGCAGTATTTT	CAPLWILAGDTDTQYF
many	NA	TRBV4-2	TRBJ1-1	TGTGCCAGCAGTCATCCAGGACAGCTCACTGAAGCTTTCTTT	CASSHPGQLTEAFF
many	NA	TRBV4-1	TRBJ2-3	TGCGCCAGCAGCCAGGAGAGTGATACGCAGTATTTT	CASSQESDTQYF
many	NA	TRBV10-3	TRBJ2-7	TGTGCCATCAGTGAAAGGTTAGAGGTTTCCTACGAGCAGTACTTC	CAISERLEVSYEQYF
NA	NA	TRBV2	TRBJ2-1	TGTGCCAGCAGTGTGGGGGGAGCCTACAATGAGCAGTTCTTC	CASSVGGAYNEQFF
NA	NA	TRBV30	TRBJ2-2	TGTGCCAGTCGCGGGGGCAGCACCGGGGAGCTGTTTTTT	CASRGGSTGELFF
NA	TRBD2	TRBV19	TRBJ2-1	TGTGCCAGTAGTATGGGACTAGCGGGAGTACATGAGCAGTTCTTC	CASSMGLAGVHEQFF
many	NA	TRBV28	TRBJ1-2	TGTGCCAGCACTTATTTAGGTGGCTACACCTTC	CASTYLGGYTF
few	TRBD2	TRBV6-2/TRBV6-3	TRBJ2-5	TGTGCCAGCAGTTACCCGCTCACTAGCGGGAGGCGAGAGAGCCAGTACTTC	CASSYPLTSGRRESQYF
many	NA	TRBV5-8	TRBJ1-6	TGTGCCAGCAGCTTTCGCCCGGGAGCACCCCTCCACTTT	CASSFRPGAPLHF
many	TRBD1	TRBV7-2	TRBJ2-1	TGTGCCAGCAGCTCAGCCGGGACAGAAAGATCCAATGAGCAGTTCTTC	CASSSAGTERSNEQFF
many	NA	TRBV4-3	TRBJ2-3	TGCGCCAGCAGCCAAGACCAAACCAGCACAGATACGCAGTATTTT	CASSQDQTSTDTQYF
many	TRBD2	TRBV19	TRBJ2-3	TGTGCCAGTAGTGGGGGTAGCGGGTATACCATTAGCACAGATACGCAGTATTTT	CASSGGSGYTISTDTQYF
medium-sized	NA	TRBV6-5	TRBJ1-6	TGTGCCAGCAGTTATGGTCTTTTCGGTGCGGCAGCCCTCCACTTT	CASSYGLFGAAALHF
many	NA	TRBV7-9	TRBJ1-1	TGTGCCAGCAGCCCAGGGGCAGGGTCTGAAGCTTTCTTT	CASSPGAGSEAFF
many	TRBD1	TRBV4-3	TRBJ1-1	TGCGCCAGCAGCCGAGGGACAGGTGAAGCTTTCTTT	CASSRGTGEAFF